A selection of T cell receptor beta chains follows, all from one sample in a study of control samples from healthy donors and cancer patients. Libraries were prepared by immunoSEQ multiplex PCR; TCRdb keeps only in-frame clonotypes and omits some of them. The data contain 100,000 to 150,000 clones, 80% to 95% of them singletons. Sequencing input: PBMCs. These receptors all come from a man at least 80 years old with head and neck cancer. CDR3s include the opening cysteine and the closing phenylalanine or tryptophan. The order of the fields is J gene, clone size, D gene, V gene, CDR3 protein, CDR3 DNA. The D gene is left open where the match is weak. Clone size appears in some rows only: once, few, many, or a class for an expanded clone.

j_call: TRBJ1-2
clone_size: NA
d_call: NA
v_call: TRBV10-3
cdr3_aa: CAISESVYGYTF
cdr3_nt: TGTGCCATCAGTGAGTCGGTCTATGGCTACACCTTC

j_call: TRBJ1-3
clone_size: NA
d_call: NA
v_call: TRBV6-5
cdr3_aa: CASSPEAGNTIYF
cdr3_nt: TGTGCCAGCAGTCCGGAGGCTGGAAACACCATATATTTT

j_call: TRBJ1-6
clone_size: NA
d_call: NA
v_call: TRBV4-1
cdr3_aa: CASSPHRQAGNSPLHF
cdr3_nt: TGCGCCAGCAGCCCCCACCGACAGGCCGGTAATTCACCCCTCCACTTT

j_call: TRBJ2-1
clone_size: NA
d_call: TRBD2
v_call: TRBV3-1/TRBV3-2
cdr3_aa: CASSHRPLAGGKDEQFF
cdr3_nt: TGTGCCAGCAGCCACCGCCCACTAGCGGGAGGAAAGGATGAGCAGTTCTTC

j_call: TRBJ1-5
clone_size: NA
d_call: NA
v_call: TRBV6-6
cdr3_aa: CASSGGGGHNNQPQHF
cdr3_nt: TGTGCCAGCAGTGGGGGGGGTGGGCACAACAATCAGCCCCAGCATTTT

j_call: TRBJ1-1
clone_size: NA
d_call: NA
v_call: TRBV9
cdr3_aa: CASSVVVGNTEAFF
cdr3_nt: TGTGCCAGCAGCGTAGTGGTAGGAAACACTGAAGCTTTCTTT

j_call: TRBJ1-1
clone_size: NA
d_call: NA
v_call: TRBV30
cdr3_aa: CAWGAATSREAFF
cdr3_nt: TGTGCCTGGGGGGCAGCCACCAGTCGCGAAGCTTTCTTT

j_call: TRBJ1-2
clone_size: NA
d_call: NA
v_call: TRBV18
cdr3_aa: CASSPAGASTNYGYTF
cdr3_nt: TGTGCCAGCTCACCAGCAGGGGCCTCCACTAATTATGGCTACACCTTC

j_call: TRBJ1-4
clone_size: NA
d_call: NA
v_call: TRBV5-1
cdr3_aa: CASSLTGSNEKLFF
cdr3_nt: TGCGCCAGCAGCTTAACAGGGTCTAATGAAAAACTGTTTTTT

j_call: TRBJ2-5
clone_size: NA
d_call: TRBD2
v_call: TRBV5-6
cdr3_aa: CASSLAGLAGGGQETQYF
cdr3_nt: TGTGCCAGCAGCTTGGCCGGACTAGCGGGGGGAGGTCAAGAGACCCAGTACTTC

j_call: TRBJ2-6
clone_size: NA
d_call: NA
v_call: TRBV6-5
cdr3_aa: CASSPGLFPVLTF
cdr3_nt: TGTGCCAGCAGCCCGGGCCTTTTCCCCGTCCTGACTTTC

j_call: TRBJ1-2
clone_size: NA
d_call: NA
v_call: TRBV5-4
cdr3_aa: CASSSPTGGGPYGYTF
cdr3_nt: TGTGCCAGCAGCTCCCCCACCGGGGGAGGGCCCTATGGCTACACCTTC

j_call: TRBJ2-7
clone_size: NA
d_call: NA
v_call: TRBV11-2
cdr3_aa: CASSSNDSLIYEQYF
cdr3_nt: TGTGCCAGCAGCTCTAATGACAGTCTTATCTACGAGCAGTACTTC

j_call: TRBJ1-1
clone_size: NA
d_call: NA
v_call: TRBV6-5
cdr3_aa: CASSYSAGLGTEAFF
cdr3_nt: TGTGCCAGCAGTTACTCAGCAGGGTTGGGCACTGAAGCTTTCTTT

j_call: TRBJ1-4
clone_size: NA
d_call: TRBD1
v_call: TRBV5-1
cdr3_aa: CASSRTGGDNEKLFF
cdr3_nt: TGCGCCAGCAGCAGGACAGGAGGGGATAATGAAAAACTGTTTTTT

j_call: TRBJ2-1
clone_size: NA
d_call: NA
v_call: TRBV15
cdr3_aa: CATSRATGFYNEQFF
cdr3_nt: TGTGCCACCAGCAGGGCTACAGGGTTCTACAATGAGCAGTTCTTC

j_call: TRBJ2-5
clone_size: NA
d_call: TRBD2
v_call: TRBV4-1
cdr3_aa: CASSQPRTSELGRTQYF
cdr3_nt: TGCGCCAGCAGCCAGCCCCGGACTAGCGAGTTGGGGAGGACCCAGTACTTC

j_call: TRBJ2-7
clone_size: NA
d_call: TRBD1
v_call: TRBV7-8
cdr3_aa: CASSLSPGQSYEQYF
cdr3_nt: TGTGCCAGCAGCTTATCTCCGGGACAGTCTTACGAGCAGTACTTC

j_call: TRBJ2-5
clone_size: NA
d_call: TRBD2
v_call: TRBV25-1
cdr3_aa: CASSKVTGGETQYF
cdr3_nt: TGTGCCAGCAGTAAGGTTACGGGGGGGGAGACCCAGTACTTC

j_call: TRBJ1-6
clone_size: NA
d_call: NA
v_call: TRBV6-1
cdr3_aa: CASSEARGRYNSPLHF
cdr3_nt: TGTGCCAGCAGTGAAGCGAGGGGTCGGTATAATTCACCCCTCCACTTT

j_call: TRBJ2-5
clone_size: once
d_call: NA
v_call: TRBV29-1
cdr3_aa: CSVDSIGETQYF
cdr3_nt: TGCAGCGTTGATTCGATCGGGGAGACCCAGTACTTC

j_call: TRBJ1-6
clone_size: NA
d_call: TRBD1
v_call: TRBV4-1
cdr3_aa: CASSQTRQGGSPLHF
cdr3_nt: TGCGCCAGCAGCCAAACTCGACAGGGAGGTTCACCCCTCCACTTT

j_call: TRBJ2-2
clone_size: few
d_call: TRBD2
v_call: TRBV2
cdr3_aa: CASSALAGAVTGELFF
cdr3_nt: TGTGCCAGCAGCGCACTAGCGGGAGCGGTCACCGGGGAGCTGTTTTTT

j_call: TRBJ2-7
clone_size: NA
d_call: TRBD2
v_call: TRBV2
cdr3_aa: CASSATGTSGREQYF
cdr3_nt: TGTGCCAGCAGCGCAACCGGGACTAGCGGCCGCGAGCAGTACTTC

j_call: TRBJ1-2
clone_size: NA
d_call: NA
v_call: TRBV10-3
cdr3_aa: CAISGHAQTNQGYGYTF
cdr3_nt: TGTGCCATCAGTGGACATGCCCAAACAAACCAAGGGTATGGCTACACCTTC

j_call: TRBJ2-7
clone_size: NA
d_call: NA
v_call: TRBV3-1/TRBV3-2
cdr3_aa: CASSQVYYEQYF
cdr3_nt: TGTGCCAGCAGCCAAGTATACTACGAGCAGTACTTC

j_call: TRBJ2-5
clone_size: NA
d_call: NA
v_call: TRBV7-9
cdr3_aa: CASSSRGPETQYF
cdr3_nt: TGTGCCAGCAGCTCCCGGGGCCCAGAGACCCAGTACTTC

j_call: TRBJ1-4
clone_size: NA
d_call: NA
v_call: TRBV5-6
cdr3_aa: CASSLGPTGQYWFF
cdr3_nt: TGTGCCAGCAGCTTGGGCCCCACAGGGCAATATTGGTTTTTT

j_call: TRBJ1-2
clone_size: NA
d_call: TRBD1
v_call: TRBV4-2
cdr3_aa: CASSQYGGRQGATYGYTF
cdr3_nt: TGTGCCAGCAGCCAATACGGGGGGAGACAGGGGGCCACCTATGGCTACACCTTC

j_call: TRBJ2-5
clone_size: NA
d_call: NA
v_call: TRBV7-9
cdr3_aa: CASSFRNQETQYF
cdr3_nt: TGTGCCAGCAGCTTCCGCAACCAAGAGACCCAGTACTTC

j_call: TRBJ2-7
clone_size: NA
d_call: NA
v_call: TRBV30
cdr3_aa: CAWSVRGQLYSYEQYF
cdr3_nt: TGTGCCTGGAGTGTACGAGGGCAACTTTACTCCTACGAGCAGTACTTC

j_call: TRBJ2-5
clone_size: NA
d_call: TRBD2
v_call: TRBV5-6
cdr3_aa: CASSFLLAAQETQYF
cdr3_nt: TGTGCCAGCAGCTTCCTACTAGCGGCTCAAGAGACCCAGTACTTC

j_call: TRBJ1-2
clone_size: once
d_call: NA
v_call: TRBV7-9
cdr3_aa: CASSLGQGGYTF
cdr3_nt: TGTGCCAGCAGCTTAGGGCAGGGGGGCTACACCTTC

j_call: TRBJ2-1
clone_size: once
d_call: TRBD1
v_call: TRBV24-1
cdr3_aa: CATSDPTGDRNDEQFF
cdr3_nt: TGTGCCACCAGTGATCCGACTGGGGACAGGAATGATGAGCAGTTCTTC

j_call: TRBJ2-2
clone_size: NA
d_call: NA
v_call: TRBV5-1
cdr3_aa: CASSLDTPNTGELFF
cdr3_nt: TGCGCCAGCAGCTTGGACACTCCGAACACCGGGGAGCTGTTTTTT

j_call: TRBJ1-2
clone_size: NA
d_call: NA
v_call: TRBV3-1/TRBV3-2
cdr3_aa: CASSQEHRQVSHNYGYTF
cdr3_nt: TGTGCCAGCAGCCAAGAACATCGGCAGGTGAGCCATAACTATGGCTACACCTTC

j_call: TRBJ1-1
clone_size: NA
d_call: NA
v_call: TRBV2
cdr3_aa: CASSDEGSTEAFF
cdr3_nt: TGTGCCAGCAGTGACGAGGGGAGCACTGAAGCTTTCTTT

j_call: TRBJ2-1
clone_size: NA
d_call: TRBD2
v_call: TRBV6-2/TRBV6-3
cdr3_aa: CASSHLTSGRNEQFF
cdr3_nt: TGTGCCAGCAGCCACCTGACTAGCGGGAGAAATGAGCAGTTCTTC

j_call: TRBJ1-2
clone_size: NA
d_call: NA
v_call: TRBV5-1
cdr3_aa: CASSLEGVNYGYTF
cdr3_nt: TGCGCCAGCAGCTTGGAAGGGGTCAACTATGGCTACACCTTC

j_call: TRBJ1-3
clone_size: NA
d_call: NA
v_call: TRBV10-2
cdr3_aa: CASSARPQGPGNTIYF
cdr3_nt: TGCGCCAGCAGCGCCCGCCCTCAGGGTCCCGGAAACACCATATATTTT

j_call: TRBJ2-2
clone_size: once
d_call: NA
v_call: TRBV28
cdr3_aa: CASRGGYQNTGELFF
cdr3_nt: TGTGCCAGCAGGGGAGGATACCAGAACACCGGGGAGCTGTTTTTT

j_call: TRBJ2-3
clone_size: NA
d_call: NA
v_call: TRBV7-9
cdr3_aa: CASSPRGGARWTDTQYF
cdr3_nt: TGTGCCAGCAGCCCCAGAGGGGGGGCGCGATGGACAGATACGCAGTATTTT

j_call: TRBJ1-1
clone_size: NA
d_call: NA
v_call: TRBV5-6
cdr3_aa: CASSQPTVGWVGDTEAFF
cdr3_nt: TGTGCCAGCAGCCAGCCGACCGTGGGCTGGGTGGGGGACACTGAAGCTTTCTTT

j_call: TRBJ2-1
clone_size: once
d_call: NA
v_call: TRBV19
cdr3_aa: CASTIGYSYNEQFF
cdr3_nt: TGTGCCAGTACCATCGGCTACTCCTACAATGAGCAGTTCTTC

j_call: TRBJ2-2
clone_size: NA
d_call: NA
v_call: TRBV2
cdr3_aa: CASSGERPQAPTGELFF
cdr3_nt: TGTGCCAGCAGTGGCGAGCGACCTCAAGCCCCCACCGGGGAGCTGTTTTTT

j_call: TRBJ1-1
clone_size: NA
d_call: TRBD1
v_call: TRBV19
cdr3_aa: CASIRDRANTEAFF
cdr3_nt: TGTGCCAGTATTAGGGACAGGGCGAACACTGAAGCTTTCTTT